This TCR beta chain appears in the sequencing data of a study of T-cell reconstitution after alpha-beta-depleted transplantation in children. Whole-study findings and limits: Several hundred expanded graft clones reportedly supplied alpha-beta T cells about two months after transplant.

As for this clonotype: Its specificity is not known.

V lost 8 bases to trimming and J lost 10 bases, with 19 bases between them. The CDR3 length is 13 residues. Unique molecular identifiers featured in how the TCRbeta library was prepared. From the PCR reads, TCRdb called clonotypes with MiXCR, one entry per CDR3 protein. Of about a million distinct CDR3 sequences listed, around 30% are singletons. This chain links TRBV12-3 or TRBV12-4 with TRBJ2-3; the D is unclear. The source was PBMCs, mostly from graft donor cells, collected 360 days after TCRalphabeta/CD19-depleted stem cell transplant. This receptor was identified in a boy under two years old who had a stem cell transplant for SCID, so the T cells may come from the graft donor. The CDR3 DNA reads as TGTGCCAGCTCCCTAGAGGTACGAGGAGCGCAGTATTTT. It yields the protein CASSLEVRGAQYF.